The 24 T cell receptor beta chains in this list originate from one sample, sequenced in a study of blood T cell repertoires in COVID-19. Profiling relied on immunoSEQ multiplex PCR, and the TCRdb table lists in-frame clones only, not all of them. The table lists about 170,000 clones, 84% of them singletons. Sequencing input: peripheral blood. These receptors all come from a woman of 80 years or more with COVID-19, enrolled during active disease.

This chain links TRBV7-8 with TRBJ2-1; D is unclear. CDR3 length equals 15 residues. Germline CDR1 is SGHVS and CDR2 is FQNEAQ. Trimming removed 6 bases at V and 0 bases at J, with 12 bases between. The CDR3: CASSYSSSSYNEQFF. The CDR3 DNA sequence: TGTGCCAGCAGTTACTCCTCGAGCTCCTACAATGAGCAGTTCTTC.

The chain uses TRBV3-1 (or the pseudogene TRBV3-2) and TRBJ1-4; TRBD1 agrees at 9 bases. V lost 3 bases to trimming and J lost 14 bases; unmatched junction nucleotides: 7. Per germline, CDR1 LGHDT and CDR2 YNNKEL (reference sequence). This CDR3 comprises 13 residues. The CDR3 spells CASSQGTGYYLFF. DNA of the CDR3: TGTGCCAGCAGCCAGGGGACAGGGTATTACCTGTTTTTT.

This chain connects TRBV5-1 to TRBJ2-3; 10 bases align to TRBD2. Looked up from germline, CDR1 is SGHRS and CDR2 is YFSETQ. V gave up 3 bases and J gave up 5 bases; unmatched junction bases: 9. This CDR3 spans 16 amino acids. CDR3 protein: CASSSGTSAAVDTQYF. The DNA for the CDR3 is TGCGCCAGCAGCTCCGGGACTAGCGCGGCGGTAGATACGCAGTATTTT.

This clone was seen once. This chain connects TRBV10-3 to TRBJ2-3, with TRBD2 identical over 9 bases. CDR1 and CDR2 from the germline V gene are ENHRY and SYGVKD. J was trimmed by 2 bases and V by 3 bases; bases with no gene match: 12. This CDR3 contains 18 residues. CDR3: CAISEVLAGATVTDTQYF. DNA of the CDR3: TGTGCCATCAGTGAAGTACTAGCGGGTGCCACCGTCACAGATACGCAGTATTTT.

This chain links TRBV6-1 with TRBJ2-7; 9 bases match TRBD2. The CDR3 length is 16 residues. V trimming: 2 bases; J trimming: 3 bases; junction bases outside the gene matches: 8. The germline CDR1 and CDR2 sequences are MNHNS and SASEGT. The CDR3 nucleotides are TGTGCCAGCAGTGAATATGTTAGCGGGAGCGGCTACGAGCAGTACTTC. This encodes CASSEYVSGSGYEQYF.

The rearrangement uses TRBV11-2 and TRBJ1-4, with TRBD1 matching over 10 bases. CDR1 is SGHAT and CDR2 is FQNNGV in the germline V gene. V shed 5 bases and J 7 bases; nucleotides not matched to a gene: 4. The CDR3 is 14 residues long. CDR3 residues: CASSPGTGAEKLFF. CDR3 DNA sequence: TGTGCCAGCAGCCCCGGGACAGGGGCTGAAAAACTGTTTTTT.

V and J are TRBV5-1 and TRBJ2-7, with D perhaps TRBD2 (6 bases). CDR3 length: 14 residues. Germline assignment: CDR1 SGHRS and CDR2 YFSETQ. The germline V and J ends were trimmed by 4 bases and 2 bases, with 13 bases remaining between them. The DNA for the CDR3 is TGCGCCAGCAGCCGGGACTTAATTACCTACGAGCAGTACTTC. Its protein is CASSRDLITYEQYF.

The V gene is TRBV28, the J gene TRBJ2-3, with D possibly matching TRBD2 (5 bases). The CDR3 runs to 15 residues. V lost 7 bases and J 6 bases, leaving 20 bases between the germline ends. Germline assignment: CDR1 MDHEN and CDR2 SYDVKM. CDR3 residues: CASIPLAPLGDTQYF. CDR3 in DNA: TGTGCCAGCATCCCCCTAGCACCGTTAGGGGATACGCAGTATTTT.

This clone was observed once. The CDR3 coding sequence is TGCAGCGCCGGACAGGCCCCAGAGACCCAGTACTTC. This translates into CSAGQAPETQYF. V gene TRBV29-1 combines with J gene TRBJ2-5; 7 nucleotides align to TRBD1. Germline values: CDR1 SQVTM, CDR2 ANQGSEA. The CDR3 runs 12 residues. Trimming cost V 7 bases and J 4 bases; bases outside gene matches: 6.

The V and J genes are TRBV21-1 and TRBJ2-1; the table's D call, TRBD2, has no DNA check behind it. TRBV21-1 is a known pseudogene. This CDR3 region has 14 residues. The CDR3 region is CASRKPSGDNEQFF. CDR3 bases: TGTGCCAGCAGAAAGCCGTCCGGGGACAATGAGCAGTTCTTC.

This clone came up a few times. The chain uses TRBV10-1 and TRBJ2-7; 8 nucleotides line up with TRBD1. Germline CDR1 and CDR2: WNHNN and SYGVQD (reference sequence). The CDR3 contains 15 residues. The junction had 6 bases not matched to a gene; V was cut back by 3 bases and J by 2 bases. The CDR3 loop is CASSEGTGFTYEQYF. The CDR3 bases are TGCGCCAGCAGTGAAGGGACAGGATTTACCTACGAGCAGTACTTC.

This rearrangement joins TRBV9 to TRBJ2-1; a weak D match, TRBD2 (6 bases). The CDR3 is made up of 13 amino acids. V lost 2 bases to trimming and J lost 6 bases, with 9 bases between them. The germline gives CDR1 SGDLS, CDR2 YYNGEE. The CDR3 sequence: CASSVGSVNEQFF. The CDR3 DNA is TGTGCCAGCAGCGTCGGGAGCGTCAATGAGCAGTTCTTC.

V usage is TRBV19 and J usage is TRBJ1-2; D is uncertain. In germline, CDR1 is LNHDA, CDR2 SQIVND (reference sequence). The ends were cut back, 2 bases at V and 4 bases at J, with 11 bases in the middle. CDR3 length: 14 amino acids. The CDR3 bases are TGTGCCAGTAGTATACTAAGTAAAGCCTATGGCTACACCTTC. Protein sequence: CASSILSKAYGYTF.

The chain couples TRBV6-2 or TRBV6-3 to TRBJ1-5, with D tentatively TRBD1 (5 bases). CDR1 and CDR2 (germline): MNHEY, SVGEGT. V was cut by 4 bases and J by 9 bases, with 13 bases left in between. The CDR3 sequence is 13 residues long. The CDR3 DNA reads as TGTGCCAGCAGTTCCAGGGCCTCGGGGCCCCAGCATTTT. It yields the protein CASSSRASGPQHF.

This chain links TRBV6-6 with TRBJ1-3; tentative D call: TRBD1 (6 bases). The length of the CDR3 is 14 residues. Germline V gene data show CDR1 as MNHNY and CDR2 as SVGAGI (reference sequence). V lost 7 bases and J lost 2, with 12 bases in between. CDR3 region: CASKPGTTGNTIYF. The CDR3 coding sequence is TGTGCCAGCAAACCCGGGACAACTGGAAACACCATATATTTT.

This clone showed up just once. The rearrangement joins TRBV3-1 (or the pseudogene TRBV3-2) to TRBJ2-7; TRBD2 might be the D (7 bases). The CDR3 sequence is 16 residues long. Germline assignment: CDR1 LGHDT and CDR2 YNNKEL (reference sequence). Trimming took off 6 bases at V and 0 bases at J, with 18 bases between the two ends. CDR3 bases: TGTGCCAGCAGTCCTTGGGGGGGGGCCGACTCCTACGAGCAGTACTTC. As protein: CASSPWGGADSYEQYF.

The gene calls are TRBV19 and TRBJ1-2; 10 bases match TRBD1. With 5 bases clipped from V and 6 bases from J, the junction kept 12 bases outside the gene matches. This CDR3 contains 16 residues. Germline V lookup: CDR1 LNHDA, CDR2 SQIVND (reference sequence). CDR3 DNA sequence: TGTGCCAGTAGTGTTTACATGACAGGGGGCGCAAATGGCTACACCTTC. This gives the protein CASSVYMTGGANGYTF.

The chain links TRBV18 to TRBJ2-6; possibly TRBD2 for D (5 bases). Trimming left V 4 bases short and J 0 bases short, with 10 bases between. CDR3 length equals 16 residues. Per germline, CDR1 KGHSH and CDR2 LQKENI. The CDR3: CASSREGASGANVLTF. The CDR3 nucleotides read TGTGCCAGCTCACGAGAGGGTGCCTCTGGGGCCAACGTCCTGACTTTC.

The chain has TRBV4-2 and TRBJ2-1; 7 nucleotides align to TRBD2. The germline gives CDR1 LGHNA, CDR2 YNFKEQ. V gave up 0 bases and J gave up 1 base; unmatched junction bases: 6. The CDR3 runs 17 residues. CDR3 amino acids: CASSQEGLAVSYNEQFF. The CDR3 DNA reads as TGTGCCAGCAGCCAAGAAGGGCTAGCGGTTTCCTACAATGAGCAGTTCTTC.

V usage is TRBV5-1 and J usage is TRBJ2-3; TRBD1 agrees at 11 bases. The CDR3 contains 15 residues. V shed 2 bases and J 4 bases; nucleotides not matched to a gene: 3. In germline, CDR1 is SGHRS, CDR2 YFSETQ. The CDR3 coding sequence is TGCGCCAGCAGCTTAGGGACAGGGGGATCAGATACGCAGTATTTT. Its translation: CASSLGTGGSDTQYF.

The chain carries TRBV5-5 and TRBJ2-5, with TRBD2 as a possible D gene (5 bases). Trimming cost V 0 bases and J 2 bases, with 8 bases left between them. Germline assignment: CDR1 SGHKS and CDR2 YYEKEE (reference sequence). This CDR3 has 14 amino acids. Written as DNA, the CDR3 is TGTGCCAGCAGCTTGGGTGGGAGTCAAGAGACCCAGTACTTC. This codes for CASSLGGSQETQYF. The full variable domain, completed using reference TRBV5-5 and TRBJ2-5, is DAGVTQSPTHLIKTRGQQVTLRCSPISGHKSVSWYQQVLGQGPQFIFQYYEKEERGRGNFPDRFSARQFPNYSSELNVNALLLGDSALYLCASSLGGSQETQYFGPGTRLLVL.

The chain employs TRBV11-2 and TRBJ2-7; D is possibly TRBD2 (5 bases). The CDR3 totals 15 residues. V was clipped by 5 bases and J by 5 bases, with 19 bases between them. Germline V gene lookup returns CDR1 SGHAT and CDR2 FQNNGV. DNA for the CDR3: TGTGCCAGCAGCGAAGACCGCGGAGGTCGGGACGAGCAGTACTTC. Translating gives CASSEDRGGRDEQYF.

The chain recombines TRBV19 with TRBJ2-5, with 8 bases identical to TRBD1. Germline V gene sequence: CDR1 LNHDA, CDR2 SQIVND (reference sequence). Trimming took 0 bases from V and 6 from J; bases not matched to a gene: 9. This CDR3 spans 16 amino acids. The CDR3: CASSIDAAGGRKTQYF. CDR3 in DNA: TGTGCCAGTAGTATAGATGCGGCAGGGGGCAGGAAGACCCAGTACTTC.

This chain uses TRBV28 with TRBJ1-6; no definite D call. V was shortened by 7 bases and J by 0 bases, with 13 bases between the two germline ends. Looked up from germline, CDR1 is MDHEN and CDR2 is SYDVKM. There are 16 residues in the CDR3. CDR3 sequence reads: CASTSGGSSYNSPLHF. The CDR3 DNA is TGTGCCAGCACCAGTGGAGGGTCCTCCTATAATTCACCCCTCCACTTT.